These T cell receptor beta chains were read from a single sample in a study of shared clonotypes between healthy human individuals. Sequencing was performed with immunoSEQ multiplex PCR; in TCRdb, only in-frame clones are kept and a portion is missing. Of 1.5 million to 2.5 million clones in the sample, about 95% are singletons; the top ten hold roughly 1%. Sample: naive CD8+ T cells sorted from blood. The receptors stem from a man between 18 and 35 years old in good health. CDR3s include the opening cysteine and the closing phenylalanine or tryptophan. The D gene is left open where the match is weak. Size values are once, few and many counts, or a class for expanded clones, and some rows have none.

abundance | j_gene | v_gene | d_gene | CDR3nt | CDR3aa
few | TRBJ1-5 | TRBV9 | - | TGTGCCAGCAGCGTTGGGTCGACTCAGCCCCAGCATTTT | CASSVGSTQPQHF
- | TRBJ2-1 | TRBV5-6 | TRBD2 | TGTGCCAGCAGCTTGGTTTCTAGCGGGGGGTGGAATGAGCAGTTCTTC | CASSLVSSGGWNEQFF
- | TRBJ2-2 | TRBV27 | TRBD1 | TGTGCCAGCACCCCCGGGACAGCTAACACCGGGGAGCTGTTTTTT | CASTPGTANTGELFF
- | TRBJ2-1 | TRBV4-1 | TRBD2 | TGCGCCAGCAGCCAAGACACTAGCGGGGGGGCCGGCAATGAGCAGTTCTTC | CASSQDTSGGAGNEQFF
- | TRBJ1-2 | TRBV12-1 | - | TGTGCCAGCAGCGGAGGGACAAGTTTCGGCTATGGCTACACCTTC | CASSGGTSFGYGYTF
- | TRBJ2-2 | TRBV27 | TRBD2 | TGTGCCAGCAGTTTATCGATTAGCGGGGGACCTAACACCGGGGAGCTGTTTTTT | CASSLSISGGPNTGELFF
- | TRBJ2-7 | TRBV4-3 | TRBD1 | TGCGCCAGCAGCCAAGCCGGGACAGGGGGCTACGAGCAGTACTTC | CASSQAGTGGYEQYF
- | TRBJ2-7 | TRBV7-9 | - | TGTGCCAGCAGATCCGGGGCGAGGGACGAGCAGTACTTC | CASRSGARDEQYF
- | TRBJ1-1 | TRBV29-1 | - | TGCAGCGTTGGTCCAGGAGGCCAGACGAACACTGAAGCTTTCTTT | CSVGPGGQTNTEAFF
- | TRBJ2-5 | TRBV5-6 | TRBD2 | TGTGCCAGCAGCCCGGAGGGACTAGCGGGAGGCGAGACCCAGTACTTC | CASSPEGLAGGETQYF
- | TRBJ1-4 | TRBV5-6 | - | TGTGCCAGCAGCTTGGGAGGGGCAACTAATGAAAAACTGTTTTTT | CASSLGGATNEKLFF
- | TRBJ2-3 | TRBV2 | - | TGTGCCAGCAGTGACTGGGCCCCGGCCCCCACAGATACGCAGTATTTT | CASSDWAPAPTDTQYF
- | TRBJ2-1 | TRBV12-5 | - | TGTGCTAGTGCTTTAGTATGGGGAGGCTCCTACAATGAGCAGTTCTTC | CASALVWGGSYNEQFF
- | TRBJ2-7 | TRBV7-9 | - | TGTGCCAGCAGCTCGGACGGGTCCCTGAGTCAGCAGTACTTC | CASSSDGSLSQQYF
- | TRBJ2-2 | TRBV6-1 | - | TGTGCCAGCAGTGAGAATAGGGGAAAGGGCGGGGAGCTGTTTTTT | CASSENRGKGGELFF
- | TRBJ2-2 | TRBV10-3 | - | TGTGCCATCAGTGAAACCGCGGACACCCTCACCGGGGAGCTGTTTTTT | CAISETADTLTGELFF
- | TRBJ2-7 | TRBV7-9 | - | TGTGCCAGCAGCGACTACAGGGTAGTAAGCTACGAGCAGTACTTC | CASSDYRVVSYEQYF
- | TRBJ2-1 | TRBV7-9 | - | TGTGCCAGCAGCTTAGTGCGGGGTGAGCAGTTCTTC | CASSLVRGEQFF
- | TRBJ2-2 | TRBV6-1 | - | TGTGCCAGCAGTGAATGGTCCGCTAACACCGGGGAGCTGTTTTTT | CASSEWSANTGELFF
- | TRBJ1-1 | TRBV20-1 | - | TGCAGTGCCGGAGGGGGGAATGAAGCTTTCTTT | CSAGGGNEAFF
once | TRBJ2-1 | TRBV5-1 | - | TGCGCCAGCATTAGGGGTAATGAGCAGTTCTTC | CASIRGNEQFF
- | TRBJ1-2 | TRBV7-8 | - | TGTGCCAGCAGCTTACTGACCGGGACATTTAACTATGGCTACACCTTC | CASSLLTGTFNYGYTF
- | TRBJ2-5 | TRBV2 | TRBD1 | TGTGCCAGCAGTGACCAGGGGGCGGAGCAAGAGACCCAGTACTTC | CASSDQGAEQETQYF
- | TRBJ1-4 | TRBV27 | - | TGTGCCAGCAGTCCGGAACAGCCAACTAATGAAAAACTGTTTTTT | CASSPEQPTNEKLFF
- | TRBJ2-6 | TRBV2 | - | TGTGCCAGCAGTGAGGATAGCGGTTACTCTGGGGCCAACGTCCTGACTTTC | CASSEDSGYSGANVLTF
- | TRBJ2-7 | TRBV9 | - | TGTGCCAGCAGCCCAGGGGGGGGAACCTACGAGCAGTACTTC | CASSPGGGTYEQYF
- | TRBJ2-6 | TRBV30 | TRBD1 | TGTGCCTGGGAGACAGGGGCAGGGGCCAACGTCCTGACTTTC | CAWETGAGANVLTF
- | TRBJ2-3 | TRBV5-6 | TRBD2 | TGTGCCAGCAGCTTTTGGGATAGCGGGGACAATCGGGGAGATACGCAGTATTTT | CASSFWDSGDNRGDTQYF
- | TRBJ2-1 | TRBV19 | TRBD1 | TGTGCCAGTAGTATAGACAGGGGGCCCTACAATGAGCAGTTCTTC | CASSIDRGPYNEQFF
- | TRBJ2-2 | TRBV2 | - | TGTGCCAGCAGTGATTATATGACAGGGAACACCGGGGAGCTGTTTTTT | CASSDYMTGNTGELFF
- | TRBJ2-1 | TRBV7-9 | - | TGTGCCAGCAGCCTCGGCGTGTCCTCCTACAATGAGCAGTTCTTC | CASSLGVSSYNEQFF
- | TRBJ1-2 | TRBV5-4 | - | TGTGCCAGCAGCACGGACAGAGCTAACTATGGCTACACCTTC | CASSTDRANYGYTF
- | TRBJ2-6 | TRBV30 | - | TGTGCCTGGAGTGCTAAAGGGTTCCCAAGCTCTGGGGCCAACGTCCTGACTTTC | CAWSAKGFPSSGANVLTF
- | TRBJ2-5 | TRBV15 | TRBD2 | TGTGCCGTGGGAGGGCCCATGGAGACCCAGTACTTC | CAVGGPMETQYF
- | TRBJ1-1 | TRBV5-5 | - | TGTGCCAGCAGCTTAGACGGGCTGAACACTGAAGCTTTCTTT | CASSLDGLNTEAFF